This T cell receptor beta chain emerged from a study of shared clonotypes between healthy human individuals. Trimming shortened V by 5 bases and J by 1 base, and 9 bases separated the two germline ends. The CDR3 loop spans 13 amino acids. Germline V lookup: CDR1 SGHNT, CDR2 YYREEE (reference sequence). Whole-study results and caveats: Represented genetic and exposure-history diversity was restricted by having few donors.

Naive CD8 cells comprised CD45RO-negative, CCR7-positively selected cells, excluding terminally differentiated effector memory CD45RA+ cells. The healthy adult donors were HIV-negative and reported no recent acute infections or vaccinations. A word on this clone: Its specificity is unknown.

It was 200 to 250 ng DNA, some 30,000 T cell genomes, that sorted-subset replicate PCRs used. TCRdb keeps only in-frame clones here, not all; method: immunoSEQ multiplex PCR. The sample carries some 2,100,000 clones, 85% to 95% recorded once. The chain has TRBV5-4 and TRBJ1-1, with a weak D call TRBD1 (5 bases). The sequenced sample was naive CD8+ T cells from PBMCs. The sequence came from a man younger than 35 in good health. Some clones in this sample may be carry-over from other donors' samples. The CDR3 DNA is TGTGCCAGCAGGAGCAGGGAGAACACTGAAGCTTTCTTT. Protein: CASRSRENTEAFF.